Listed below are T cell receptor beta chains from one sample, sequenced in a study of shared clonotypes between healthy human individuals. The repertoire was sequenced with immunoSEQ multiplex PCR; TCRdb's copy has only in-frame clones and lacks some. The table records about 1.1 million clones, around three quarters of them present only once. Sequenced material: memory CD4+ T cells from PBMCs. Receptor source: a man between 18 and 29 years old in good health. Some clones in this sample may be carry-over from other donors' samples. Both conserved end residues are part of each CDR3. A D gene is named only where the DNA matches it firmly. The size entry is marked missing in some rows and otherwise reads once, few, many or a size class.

cdr3_aa: CASSPHQADTGELFF
cdr3_nt: TGTGCCAGCAGCCCGCACCAGGCCGACACCGGGGAGCTGTTTTTT
d_call: NA
v_call: TRBV11-2
clone_size: NA
j_call: TRBJ2-2

cdr3_aa: CASSREQYYGYTF
cdr3_nt: TGCGCCAGCAGCCGAGAGCAATACTATGGCTACACCTTC
d_call: NA
v_call: TRBV5-1
clone_size: NA
j_call: TRBJ1-2

cdr3_aa: CASSSGGSGNTIYF
cdr3_nt: TGTGCCAGCAGCTCTGGGGGTTCTGGAAACACCATATATTTT
d_call: NA
v_call: TRBV5-5
clone_size: few
j_call: TRBJ1-3

cdr3_aa: CASSYELGANGQPQHF
cdr3_nt: TGTGCCAGCAGTTACGAGTTGGGGGCGAACGGTCAGCCCCAGCATTTT
d_call: NA
v_call: TRBV6-5
clone_size: NA
j_call: TRBJ1-5

cdr3_aa: CASGGRSSYNEQFF
cdr3_nt: TGTGCCAGCGGGGGGCGGAGCTCCTACAATGAGCAGTTCTTC
d_call: NA
v_call: TRBV25-1
clone_size: NA
j_call: TRBJ2-1

cdr3_aa: CASRIGYGNQPQHF
cdr3_nt: TGTGCCAGCCGGATAGGGTACGGCAATCAGCCCCAGCATTTT
d_call: NA
v_call: TRBV6-1
clone_size: NA
j_call: TRBJ1-5

cdr3_aa: CASSLGSGRGQETQYF
cdr3_nt: TGTGCCAGCAGCTTAGGGTCAGGGAGAGGACAAGAGACCCAGTACTTC
d_call: NA
v_call: TRBV7-3
clone_size: NA
j_call: TRBJ2-5

cdr3_aa: CASSFGGLPNYGYTF
cdr3_nt: TGTGCCAGCAGCTTTGGGGGCCTGCCTAACTATGGCTACACCTTC
d_call: NA
v_call: TRBV7-8
clone_size: NA
j_call: TRBJ1-2

cdr3_aa: CASSFPGRVGYTF
cdr3_nt: TGTGCCAGCAGTTTCCCCGGCAGGGTCGGCTACACCTTC
d_call: NA
v_call: TRBV27
clone_size: once
j_call: TRBJ1-2

cdr3_aa: CASSDQDRVNQPQHF
cdr3_nt: TGTGCCAGCAGTGACCAGGACCGAGTGAATCAGCCCCAGCATTTT
d_call: NA
v_call: TRBV2
clone_size: NA
j_call: TRBJ1-5

cdr3_aa: CASSPSTSRPEAFF
cdr3_nt: TGTGCCAGCAGCCCGTCTACTAGTAGGCCTGAAGCTTTCTTT
d_call: NA
v_call: TRBV5-4
clone_size: NA
j_call: TRBJ1-1

cdr3_aa: CASSQGAGATTGELFF
cdr3_nt: TGTGCCAGCAGCCAAGGGGCCGGCGCGACCACCGGGGAGCTGTTTTTT
d_call: NA
v_call: TRBV4-2
clone_size: NA
j_call: TRBJ2-2

cdr3_aa: CASSDSGTSGNEQFF
cdr3_nt: TGCGCCAGCAGCGACTCCGGGACTAGCGGTAATGAGCAGTTCTTC
d_call: TRBD2
v_call: TRBV5-1
clone_size: NA
j_call: TRBJ2-1

cdr3_aa: CASSLWALANEQFF
cdr3_nt: TGTGCCAGCAGCTTGTGGGCACTAGCCAATGAGCAGTTCTTC
d_call: NA
v_call: TRBV5-4
clone_size: NA
j_call: TRBJ2-1

cdr3_aa: CASSYRQGIRETQYF
cdr3_nt: TGTGCCAGCAGTTACCGGCAGGGGATCAGAGAGACCCAGTACTTC
d_call: NA
v_call: TRBV6-6
clone_size: NA
j_call: TRBJ2-5

cdr3_aa: CASSFRTGDEDGYTF
cdr3_nt: TGTGCCAGCTCATTCCGGACAGGGGATGAAGATGGCTACACCTTC
d_call: TRBD1
v_call: TRBV18
clone_size: NA
j_call: TRBJ1-2

cdr3_aa: CASSKDTGQARTGELFF
cdr3_nt: TGTGCCAGCAGCAAAGATACGGGACAGGCTCGTACCGGGGAGCTGTTTTTT
d_call: NA
v_call: TRBV21-1
clone_size: once
j_call: TRBJ2-2

cdr3_aa: CAWSTGSGKSEKLFF
cdr3_nt: TGTGCCTGGAGTACCGGGTCGGGAAAGAGTGAAAAACTGTTTTTT
d_call: NA
v_call: TRBV30
clone_size: NA
j_call: TRBJ1-4

cdr3_aa: CASSQQRTGGGGYTF
cdr3_nt: TGTGCCAGCAGCCAACAACGGACAGGGGGCGGAGGCTACACCTTC
d_call: TRBD1
v_call: TRBV14
clone_size: few
j_call: TRBJ1-2

cdr3_aa: CASSLRGEAFF
cdr3_nt: TGTGCCAGCAGCTTAAGGGGGGAGGCTTTCTTT
d_call: NA
v_call: TRBV11-2
clone_size: many
j_call: TRBJ1-1

cdr3_aa: CASSSPPYNEQFF
cdr3_nt: TGTGCCAGCAGCTCCCCCCCCTACAATGAGCAGTTCTTC
d_call: NA
v_call: TRBV7-3
clone_size: few
j_call: TRBJ2-1

cdr3_aa: CASSMGRNQPQHF
cdr3_nt: TGTGCCAGTAGTATGGGACGCAATCAGCCCCAGCATTTT
d_call: NA
v_call: TRBV19
clone_size: NA
j_call: TRBJ1-5

cdr3_aa: CSAQRGAEAFF
cdr3_nt: TGCAGTGCACAGAGGGGGGCTGAAGCTTTCTTT
d_call: NA
v_call: TRBV20-1
clone_size: NA
j_call: TRBJ1-1

cdr3_aa: CASSPFTDTQYF
cdr3_nt: TGTGCCAGCAGTCCCTTCACAGATACGCAGTATTTT
d_call: NA
v_call: TRBV6-6
clone_size: NA
j_call: TRBJ2-3

cdr3_aa: CASSSDRGPRNTEAFF
cdr3_nt: TGTGCCAGCAGCTCGGACAGGGGCCCAAGGAACACTGAAGCTTTCTTT
d_call: TRBD1
v_call: TRBV28
clone_size: NA
j_call: TRBJ1-1

cdr3_aa: CASSDPPGNEQFF
cdr3_nt: TGTGCCAGCAGTGACCCCCCGGGCAATGAGCAGTTCTTC
d_call: NA
v_call: TRBV27
clone_size: NA
j_call: TRBJ2-1

cdr3_aa: CASSDQWRDTQYF
cdr3_nt: TGTGCCAGCAGTGATCAATGGAGAGATACGCAGTATTTT
d_call: NA
v_call: TRBV6-1
clone_size: NA
j_call: TRBJ2-3

cdr3_aa: CASSIGQARREKLFF
cdr3_nt: TGTGCCAGTAGTATAGGCCAGGCCCGTCGGGAAAAACTGTTTTTT
d_call: NA
v_call: TRBV19
clone_size: NA
j_call: TRBJ1-4

cdr3_aa: CAISEAYEQYF
cdr3_nt: TGTGCCATCAGTGAAGCTTACGAGCAGTACTTC
d_call: NA
v_call: TRBV10-3
clone_size: NA
j_call: TRBJ2-7

cdr3_aa: CASSFKGYEQYF
cdr3_nt: TGTGCCAGCAGCTTTAAAGGCTACGAGCAGTACTTC
d_call: NA
v_call: TRBV7-2
clone_size: NA
j_call: TRBJ2-7

cdr3_aa: CASSQEEGTEAFF
cdr3_nt: TGCGCCAGCAGCCAGGAGGAGGGTACTGAAGCTTTCTTT
d_call: NA
v_call: TRBV4-3
clone_size: NA
j_call: TRBJ1-1

cdr3_aa: CASIRGSANEKLFF
cdr3_nt: TGTGCCAGCATCCGGGGGTCGGCTAATGAAAAACTGTTTTTT
d_call: NA
v_call: TRBV6-1
clone_size: NA
j_call: TRBJ1-4

cdr3_aa: CASSVEIGGRETQYF
cdr3_nt: TGTGCCAGCAGCGTAGAAATAGGGGGGAGAGAGACCCAGTACTTC
d_call: NA
v_call: TRBV9
clone_size: NA
j_call: TRBJ2-5

cdr3_aa: CASSQLAEYNEQFF
cdr3_nt: TGCGCCAGCAGCCAACTAGCGGAGTACAATGAGCAGTTCTTC
d_call: TRBD2
v_call: TRBV4-3
clone_size: NA
j_call: TRBJ2-1

cdr3_aa: CASSVLGARLYEQYF
cdr3_nt: TGTGCCAGCAGCGTCCTGGGGGCGCGGCTCTACGAGCAGTACTTC
d_call: NA
v_call: TRBV5-4
clone_size: NA
j_call: TRBJ2-7

cdr3_aa: CASSTGPFSNQPQHF
cdr3_nt: TGTGCCAGTAGTACGGGACCCTTTAGCAATCAGCCCCAGCATTTT
d_call: NA
v_call: TRBV19
clone_size: NA
j_call: TRBJ1-5

cdr3_aa: CASSQVLGRGYEQYF
cdr3_nt: TGTGCCAGCAGTCAGGTTTTAGGACGAGGCTACGAGCAGTACTTC
d_call: NA
v_call: TRBV28
clone_size: NA
j_call: TRBJ2-7

cdr3_aa: CASTKMASGSISGELFF
cdr3_nt: TGCGCCAGCACCAAGATGGCTAGCGGGAGTATATCCGGGGAGCTGTTTTTT
d_call: TRBD2
v_call: TRBV5-1
clone_size: once
j_call: TRBJ2-2

cdr3_aa: CSVVGRGGSEQYF
cdr3_nt: TGCAGCGTTGTGGGGAGGGGTGGCTCCGAGCAGTACTTC
d_call: TRBD2
v_call: TRBV29-1
clone_size: NA
j_call: TRBJ2-7

cdr3_aa: CSADRGETQYF
cdr3_nt: TGCAGTGCTGACAGAGGAGAGACCCAGTACTTC
d_call: NA
v_call: TRBV20-1
clone_size: NA
j_call: TRBJ2-5

cdr3_aa: CASSLITSKNIQYF
cdr3_nt: TGTGCCAGCAGCTTAATCACAAGCAAAAACATTCAGTACTTC
d_call: NA
v_call: TRBV5-6
clone_size: NA
j_call: TRBJ2-4

cdr3_aa: CASSRGQVNTEAFF
cdr3_nt: TGCGCCAGCAGCAGGGGACAGGTGAACACTGAAGCTTTCTTT
d_call: TRBD1
v_call: TRBV5-1
clone_size: NA
j_call: TRBJ1-1

cdr3_aa: CASKSETQYF
cdr3_nt: TGTGCCAGCAAGTCAGAGACCCAGTACTTC
d_call: NA
v_call: TRBV28
clone_size: few
j_call: TRBJ2-5

cdr3_aa: CASSLPLAGGFSSTDTQYF
cdr3_nt: TGCGCCAGCAGCTTGCCCCTAGCGGGAGGCTTTTCTAGCACAGATACGCAGTATTTT
d_call: TRBD2
v_call: TRBV5-1
clone_size: once
j_call: TRBJ2-3

cdr3_aa: CASSAQTNTGELFF
cdr3_nt: TGTGCCAGCAGCGCCCAAACGAACACCGGGGAGCTGTTTTTT
d_call: NA
v_call: TRBV9
clone_size: few
j_call: TRBJ2-2

cdr3_aa: CASSQRPEDTQYF
cdr3_nt: TGTGCCAGCAGCCAGCGCCCAGAAGATACGCAGTATTTT
d_call: NA
v_call: TRBV5-6
clone_size: NA
j_call: TRBJ2-3

cdr3_aa: CASRTMGPWGKLFF
cdr3_nt: TGTGCCAGCAGAACTATGGGGCCTTGGGGAAAACTGTTTTTT
d_call: NA
v_call: TRBV28
clone_size: few
j_call: TRBJ1-4

cdr3_aa: CASSGAGGGTDTQYF
cdr3_nt: TGTGCCAGCAGTGGGGCAGGGGGCGGGACAGATACGCAGTATTTT
d_call: TRBD1
v_call: TRBV28
clone_size: NA
j_call: TRBJ2-3

cdr3_aa: CASSVGVILAQGELFF
cdr3_nt: TGTGCCAGCAGTGTCGGGGTCATACTAGCGCAGGGGGAGCTGTTTTTT
d_call: TRBD2
v_call: TRBV2
clone_size: few
j_call: TRBJ2-2

cdr3_aa: CASSEGVVAGELFF
cdr3_nt: TGTGCCAGCAGTGAAGGGGTTGTAGCTGGGGAGCTGTTTTTT
d_call: NA
v_call: TRBV6-1
clone_size: NA
j_call: TRBJ2-2

cdr3_aa: CASSFSWPDTQYF
cdr3_nt: TGTGCCAGCAGCTTTAGCTGGCCAGATACGCAGTATTTT
d_call: NA
v_call: TRBV2
clone_size: NA
j_call: TRBJ2-3

cdr3_aa: CASTALRQGEDGTEAFF
cdr3_nt: TGTGCCAGCACGGCGCTCAGACAGGGGGAGGACGGCACTGAAGCTTTCTTT
d_call: TRBD1
v_call: TRBV19
clone_size: NA
j_call: TRBJ1-1

cdr3_aa: CASSRQDGEAFF
cdr3_nt: TGCGCCAGCAGTAGACAGGATGGTGAAGCTTTCTTT
d_call: NA
v_call: TRBV10-1
clone_size: NA
j_call: TRBJ1-1

cdr3_aa: CASSSAASGTGELFF
cdr3_nt: TGTGCCAGCAGCTCCGCCGCCTCCGGGACCGGGGAGCTGTTTTTT
d_call: NA
v_call: TRBV7-9
clone_size: NA
j_call: TRBJ2-2

cdr3_aa: CASSWWRGTDTQYF
cdr3_nt: TGTGCCAGCAGTTGGTGGCGGGGCACAGATACGCAGTATTTT
d_call: NA
v_call: TRBV27
clone_size: NA
j_call: TRBJ2-3

cdr3_aa: CASSLQGVEATNEKLFF
cdr3_nt: TGTGCCAGCAGCCTACAGGGGGTGGAAGCAACTAATGAAAAACTGTTTTTT
d_call: TRBD1
v_call: TRBV4-2
clone_size: once
j_call: TRBJ1-4